Listed below are T cell receptor beta chains from one sample, sequenced in a study of regulatory T cells in long-lasting Graves disease. TCRdb reanalysed the multiplex PCR reads using MiXCR and keeps one entry per CDR3 protein. In the table there are 620,000 or so distinct CDR3 sequences, around 15% of which are singletons. These same data were also listed under a study on T cells in Graves' hyperthyroidism and ophthalmopathy.

Sequences were derived from peripheral blood mononuclear cells (PBMCs), sampled at new diagnosis, from a patient treated with antithyroid drugs. The receptors originated from a woman aged 25 to 39 with Graves disease. Both conserved end residues are trimmed from each CDR3.

V,J,CDR3
TRBV4-1,TRBJ2-1,ASSQDLQGGQMEQF
TRBV6-1,TRBJ2-7,ASSGTGWYEQY
TRBV6-1,TRBJ2-7,ATNPGSSYEQY
TRBV7-2,TRBJ2-3,ASTLGTFRTDTQY
TRBV5-4,TRBJ2-1,ASSSTRAGSYNEQF
TRBV6-2/TRBV6-3,TRBJ2-1,ASSSPEKAGRSEQF
TRBV7-2,TRBJ2-1,ASSFGGSGGPLVERF
TRBV12-3/TRBV12-4,TRBJ2-5,ASGSSVETQY
TRBV2,TRBJ2-6,ASTPPTGGAAGANVLT
TRBV28,TRBJ2-7,ASRGTSGRAPLEQY
TRBV20-1,TRBJ1-1,SARGTGSWTEAF
TRBV7-6,TRBJ2-3,ASSLGLGEADTQY
TRBV20-1,TRBJ2-3,SARGGTDTQY
TRBV14,TRBJ2-5,ASSRRTGGNQETQY
TRBV10-3,TRBJ1-2,ATKGQNYGYT
TRBV18,TRBJ2-1,ASSPSGLAKGNEQF
TRBV7-3,TRBJ1-6,ASSITGARSPLH
TRBV20-1,TRBJ1-2,SASPPVGRGEDGYT
TRBV20-1,TRBJ2-5,SSLAGGPRETQY
TRBV5-5,TRBJ2-1,ASTLAGPYNEQF